The T cell receptor beta chain described here comes from a study of control samples from healthy donors and cancer patients. The V gene's germline CDR1 is SQVTM and CDR2 ANQGSEA. V gave up 7 bases and J gave up 0 bases, with 11 bases separating them. The CDR3 sequence is 13 residues long. Profiled with immunoSEQ multiplex PCR; TCRdb holds only in-frame clones, not every one. Of approximately 92,000 clones detected, about 92% appear once; the ten largest clones hold about 1.5%. The source of this sequence is a woman between 25 and 40 years old in good health. The chain has TRBV29-1 and TRBJ2-3; possibly TRBD2 for D (6 bases). The specimen sequenced was blood. CDR3 loop: CSGGTGSTDTQYF. The CDR3 nucleotides are TGCAGCGGAGGGACTGGGAGCACAGATACGCAGTATTTT.